Included here is one T cell receptor (beta chain) sequence, with context. This sample is part of a study of T cell changes during pregnancy in multiple sclerosis. Sequencing used immunoSEQ multiplex PCR; TCRdb keeps in-frame clones, though not all of them. Seen here are some 90,000 clones, 91% observed once, and the top ten hold 1.5% to 2%. Specimen: peripheral blood, collected after pregnancy. This clonotype originated in a female donor in good health, enrolled as a control in a pregnancy study.

CDR3 protein: CASSQVRQGPSYEQYF. CDR3 nucleotides: TGCGCCAGCAGCCAAGTTAGGCAGGGGCCATCCTACGAGCAGTACTTC. The rearrangement uses TRBV4-1 and TRBJ2-7, with D maybe TRBD1 (6 bases). Looked up from germline, CDR1 is MGHRA and CDR2 is YSYEKL. The CDR3 runs to 16 residues. V was trimmed by 1 base and J by 1 base, leaving 14 bases between them.